This T cell receptor (beta chain) was obtained from a study of cytomegalovirus exposure and HLA in healthy donors. Assay: immunoSEQ multiplex PCR; the TCRdb copy retains only in-frame clones and omits some. The sample carries 70,000 to 95,000 clones, under 95% recorded once. The clonotype originates from a woman aged 30 to 39 in good health and CMV-seronegative. What was sequenced was PBMCs.

The CDR3 sequence: CASSYSTGTEDTQYF. The CDR3 region has the DNA TGTGCCAGCAGTTACTCGACCGGGACTGAAGATACGCAGTATTTT. V gene TRBV6-6 combines with J gene TRBJ2-3, with D tentatively TRBD2 (6 bases). This CDR3 region has 15 residues. Germline CDR1 reads MNHNY; CDR2 reads SVGAGI (reference sequence). With 0 bases removed from V and 5 bases from J, the gap between germline ends came to 12 bases.